This TCR beta chain is drawn from a study of blood T cell repertoires in COVID-19. Study as a whole: Sources were T cells, B-cell-depleted T cells, or PBMCs; the material itself was cDNA or gDNA.

Original methodology: Reference gene primer amplification gave estimated nucleated cell counts. Here immunoSEQ multiplex PCR was the method, and the copy in TCRdb shows in-frame clones only, minus some. The DNA was the basis for D and trimming; V, J and clone size are from that table. The sample lists fewer than 200,000 clones; about 83% were seen once. Residents of about two dozen US areas, aged about 18 to 95 years, made up the participants. The ends were cut back, 5 bases at V and 4 bases at J, with 11 bases in the middle. The CDR3 consists of 14 residues. CDR1 and CDR2 from the germline V gene are KGHSH and LQKENI.

The rearrangement joins TRBV18 to TRBJ2-2; D is uncertain. The sequenced material came from PBMCs or T cells enriched from blood (not recorded which). The receptor was derived from a woman aged 50 to 60 in a cohort exposed to, infected with or recovered from COVID-19 (not recorded which). DNA of the CDR3: TGTGCCAGCTCAACGCTGGCGGCCACCGGGGAGCTGTTTTTT. Encoded protein: CASSTLAATGELFF.